This T cell receptor (beta chain) was identified in a study of cytomegalovirus exposure and HLA in healthy donors. Trimming took off 3 bases at V and 3 bases at J, with 14 bases between the two ends. The CDR3 extends over 15 amino acids. Germline V gene data show CDR1 as MDHEN and CDR2 as SYDVKM. Clones were sequenced by immunoSEQ multiplex PCR, and TCRdb holds only the in-frame ones, with some missing. The sample has tens of thousands of clones, approximately 93% seen once. This sequence joins TRBV28 and TRBJ1-2; tentatively, D is TRBD1 (6 bases). The receptor was isolated from a man between 18 and 29 years old in good health and CMV-seropositive. Input material: PBMCs. CDR3 nucleotides: TGTGCCAGCAGTTTTGGTGGGGGCAGGTACTATGGCTACACCTTC. Its translation: CASSFGGGRYYGYTF.